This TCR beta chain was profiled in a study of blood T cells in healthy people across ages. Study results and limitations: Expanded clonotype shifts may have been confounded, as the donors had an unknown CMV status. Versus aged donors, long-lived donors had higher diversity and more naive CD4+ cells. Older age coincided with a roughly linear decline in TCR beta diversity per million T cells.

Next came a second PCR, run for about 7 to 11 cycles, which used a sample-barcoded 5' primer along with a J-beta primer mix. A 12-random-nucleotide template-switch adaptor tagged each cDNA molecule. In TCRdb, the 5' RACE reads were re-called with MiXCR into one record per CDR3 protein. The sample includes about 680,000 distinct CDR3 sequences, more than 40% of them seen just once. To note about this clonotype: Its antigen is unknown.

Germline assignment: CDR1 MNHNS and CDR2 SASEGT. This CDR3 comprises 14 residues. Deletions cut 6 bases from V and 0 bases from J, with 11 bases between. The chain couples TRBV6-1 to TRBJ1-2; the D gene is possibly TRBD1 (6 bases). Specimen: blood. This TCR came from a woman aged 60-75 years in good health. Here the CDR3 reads CASRTGHTNYGYTF. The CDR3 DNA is TGTGCCAGCAGGACAGGACATACTAACTATGGCTACACCTTC.